This TCR beta chain was obtained from a study of human CD4 T cells and Enterobacteriaceae. The sample holds a few counts of this clone. Memory CD4+ T cells were sorted as all CD4+ cells except CD45RA+CCR7+CD95- naive cells, over 95% pure. Healthy donors' blood was sourced from blood donation centers in Switzerland. Sorted cells lacked CD8+, CD14+, CD16+, CD56+, CD19+ and CD25-bright cells. Detection sensitivity for ex vivo total memory CD4+ was one cell in 200,000. Repertoires were generated with immunoSEQ multiplex PCR, while TCRdb's copy carries only in-frame clones and drops some. The data show tens of thousands of clones, 80% to 90% seen once. The CDR3 has 14 amino acids. Germline CDR1 KGHSH, CDR2 LQKENI. The V segment lost 3 bases and the J segment 5 bases; nucleotides outside the gene matches: 3.

The source of this sequence is a human donor in good health. The sequenced material came from memory CD4+ T cells from blood. This chain joins TRBV18 and TRBJ1-4, with 7 bases matching TRBD1. Here the CDR3 DNA reads TGTGCCAGCTCACCGGTGACAGGGAATGAAAAACTGTTTTTT. This sequence encodes CASSPVTGNEKLFF.